This T cell receptor (beta chain) was recovered during a study of graft-versus-host responses after intestinal transplantation. Study overall: Each transplant was multivisceral, liver-intestinal, or isolated intestinal. All recipients got anti-thymocyte globulin induction, then tacrolimus and steroids for 2 to 4 years. General study findings and limits: GvH clones surfaced in recipient marrow, some emerging earlier in ileum or blood.

Remarks on this clone: Its specificity is unknown.

Assay: immunoSEQ multiplex PCR; the TCRdb copy retains only in-frame clones and omits some. Of approximately 80,000 clones listed, roughly 91% are singletons. The CDR3 is made up of 15 amino acids. J gave up 5 bases and V 4 bases, and 6 bases lay outside the gene matches. Per the germline V gene, CDR1 is SNHLY and CDR2 is FYNNEI. The material was unstimulated CD4+ T cells sorted from spleen or lymph node cells, obtained before intestinal transplant. This clonotype was obtained from a human donor who received an intestinal transplant. The chain recombines TRBV2 with TRBJ2-1; 9 positions agree with TRBD2. CDR3 nucleotides: TGTGCCAGCAGTGGTAGCGGGAGAGGAGACAATGAGCAGTTCTTC. Translating it yields CASSGSGRGDNEQFF.